A selection of T cell receptor beta chains follows, all from one sample in a study of spatial heterogeneity in lung cancer. TCRdb processed the 5' RACE reads anew with MiXCR; each CDR3 protein has one entry. The sample records about 56,000 distinct CDR3 sequences, 7% to 10% being singletons. The sequenced sample was PBMCs, obtained at surgery. These receptors were taken from a female donor with early-stage non-small cell lung cancer. Each CDR3 is given without its conserved first and last residue. Each record gives: V gene, CDR3 length, J gene, CDR3 protein.

TRBV13,16,TRBJ2-3,ASSHGSPGQVPPDTQY
TRBV20-1,8,TRBJ1-1,SAGGAEAF
TRBV3-1,12,TRBJ2-2,ASSTDRGPGELF
TRBV9,13,TRBJ2-7,ASSVDGSLSYEQY
TRBV20-1,11,TRBJ2-7,TEGTGPPYEQY
TRBV6-5,12,TRBJ1-1,ASSYSTGRTEAF
TRBV27,12,TRBJ2-7,ASKALGGTYEQY
TRBV7-2,17,TRBJ1-6,ASSQRGQTVTTYNSPLH
TRBV7-8,17,TRBJ2-2,ASSLLRGTSGRKAGELF
TRBV5-5,11,TRBJ2-1,ASSLDRDNEQF
TRBV7-3,11,TRBJ1-6,ASSSLPVSPLH
TRBV5-1,12,TRBJ1-1,ASSVLIQNTEAF
TRBV28,13,TRBJ2-1,ASSLQRELRNEQF
TRBV9,13,TRBJ1-1,ASSSGITGRELAF
TRBV5-1,12,TRBJ1-2,ASSLEGTGYGYT
TRBV20-1,10,TRBJ2-7,SGGPASYEQY
TRBV12-3/TRBV12-4,14,TRBJ1-1,ASSPSPGTGYTEAF
TRBV4-1,13,TRBJ1-3,ASSQVLISGNTIY
TRBV6-1,10,TRBJ1-1,ASSQVSAEAF
TRBV14,13,TRBJ2-7,ASSFSPDISYEQY
TRBV29-1,10,TRBJ2-3,SVGDSSDTQY
TRBV2,12,TRBJ2-5,ASREGQGAETQY